This T cell receptor beta chain was obtained from a study of blood T cells in healthy people across ages. PCR was performed a second time for 7 to 11 cycles using a sample-barcoded 5' primer and a J-beta primer mix. TCRdb analysed the 5' RACE reads with MiXCR anew, one entry per CDR3 protein. The sample gives roughly 2 million distinct CDR3 sequences, just under 50% of which show up once; 2.1% is in the top ten. V lost 4 bases, J lost 1 base, and 10 bases lay in between. Germline CDR1 and CDR2: MGHDK and SYGVNS. The CDR3 runs to 15 residues. This receptor was identified in a woman aged 40 to 50 in good health. The chain couples TRBV25-1 to TRBJ1-4; D is possibly TRBD1 (6 bases). Input material: blood. For the CDR3, the DNA is TGTGCCAGCAGTGTCACAGGGATAACTAATGAAAAACTGTTTTTT. Translating it yields CASSVTGITNEKLFF.